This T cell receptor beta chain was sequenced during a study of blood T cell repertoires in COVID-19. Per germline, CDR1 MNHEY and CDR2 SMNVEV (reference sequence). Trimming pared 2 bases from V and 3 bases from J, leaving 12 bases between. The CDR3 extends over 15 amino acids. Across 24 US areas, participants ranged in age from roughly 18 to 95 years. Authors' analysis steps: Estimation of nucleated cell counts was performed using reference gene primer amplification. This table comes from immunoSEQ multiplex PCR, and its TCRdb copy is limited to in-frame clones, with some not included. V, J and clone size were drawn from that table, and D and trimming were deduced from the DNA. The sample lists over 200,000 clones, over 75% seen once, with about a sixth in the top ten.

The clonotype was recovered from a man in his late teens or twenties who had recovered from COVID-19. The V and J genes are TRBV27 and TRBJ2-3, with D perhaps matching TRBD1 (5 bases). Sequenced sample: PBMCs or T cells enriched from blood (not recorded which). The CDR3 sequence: CASSLRTFSTDTQYF. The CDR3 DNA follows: TGTGCCAGCAGTTTAAGGACATTTAGTACAGATACGCAGTATTTT.